This T cell receptor beta chain was documented in a study of T cells in localized non-small cell lung cancer. Some clones are missing from TCRdb's copy, which holds only in-frame ones; the method was immunoSEQ multiplex PCR. Among under 55,000 clones listed, around 80% were seen once. In the case of this clone: Its antigen is unknown.

Regarding the study as a whole: Density of T cells in blood, when higher, went with longer overall survival. Uninvolved neighboring lung showed the greatest T cell clonality, exceeding tumor. Among the top 100 tumor clones, a median 57 appeared in adjacent lung. Sequencing covered just one tumor region, so heterogeneity cannot be ruled out.

In germline, CDR1 is GTSNPN, CDR2 SVGIG (reference sequence). This CDR3 spans 14 amino acids. Trimming left V 0 bases short and J 6 bases short, with 11 bases between. The sequence was collected from a woman aged 40 to 75 with stage II lung adenocarcinoma. The J gene is TRBJ2-2, the V gene TRBV30; D is undetermined. The sample here was PBMCs, taken before any cancer treatment. The CDR3 loop is CAWSVLLEAGELFF. CDR3 DNA sequence: TGTGCCTGGAGTGTACTTCTGGAAGCCGGGGAGCTGTTTTTT.